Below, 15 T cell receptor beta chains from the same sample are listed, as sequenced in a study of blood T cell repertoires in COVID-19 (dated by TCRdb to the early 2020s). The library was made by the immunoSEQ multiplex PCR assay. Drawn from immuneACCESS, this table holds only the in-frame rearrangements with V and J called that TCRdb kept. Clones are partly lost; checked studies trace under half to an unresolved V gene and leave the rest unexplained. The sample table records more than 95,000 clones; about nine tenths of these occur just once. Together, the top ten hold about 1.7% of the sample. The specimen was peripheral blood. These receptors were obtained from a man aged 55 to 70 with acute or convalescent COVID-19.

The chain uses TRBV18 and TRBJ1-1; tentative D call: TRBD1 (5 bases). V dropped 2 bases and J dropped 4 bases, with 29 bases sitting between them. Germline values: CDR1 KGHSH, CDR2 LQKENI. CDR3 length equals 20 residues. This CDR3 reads CASSPIPARGGTARFTEAFF. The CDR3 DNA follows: TGTGCCAGCTCACCAATCCCCGCCCGTGGAGGGACCGCCCGTTTCACTGAAGCTTTCTTT.

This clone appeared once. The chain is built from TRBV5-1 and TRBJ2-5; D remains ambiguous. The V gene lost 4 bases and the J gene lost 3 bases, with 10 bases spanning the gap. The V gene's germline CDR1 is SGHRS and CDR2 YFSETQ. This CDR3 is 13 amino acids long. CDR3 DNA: TGCGCCAGCAGCCTTGATACAGAAGAGACCCAGTACTTC. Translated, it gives CASSLDTEETQYF.

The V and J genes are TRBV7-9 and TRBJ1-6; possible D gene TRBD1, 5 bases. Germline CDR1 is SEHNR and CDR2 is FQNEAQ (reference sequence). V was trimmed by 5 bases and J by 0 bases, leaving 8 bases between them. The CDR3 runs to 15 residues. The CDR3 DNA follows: TGTGCCAGCAGCCGGGGGGGCTCCTATAATTCACCCCTCCACTTT. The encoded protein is CASSRGGSYNSPLHF. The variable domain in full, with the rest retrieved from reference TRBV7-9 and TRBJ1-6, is DTGVSQNPRHKITKRGQNVTFRCDPISEHNRLYWYRQTLGQGPEFLTYFQNEAQLEKSRLLSDRFSAERPKGSFSTLEIQRTEQGDSAMYLCASSRGGSYNSPLHFGNGTRLTVT.

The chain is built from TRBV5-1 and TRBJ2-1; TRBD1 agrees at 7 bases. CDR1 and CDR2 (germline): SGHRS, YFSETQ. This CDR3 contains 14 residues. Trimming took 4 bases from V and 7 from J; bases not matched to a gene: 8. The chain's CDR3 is CASSVTTGMNEQFF. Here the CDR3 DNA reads TGCGCCAGCAGCGTAACGACAGGGATGAATGAGCAGTTCTTC.

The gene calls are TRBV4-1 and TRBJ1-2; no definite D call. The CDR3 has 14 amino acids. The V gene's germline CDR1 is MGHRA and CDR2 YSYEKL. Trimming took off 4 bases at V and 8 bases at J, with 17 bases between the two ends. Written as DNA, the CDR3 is TGCGCCAGCAGCCCGATGGGCTTAGCGGGGGGCTACACCTTC. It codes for CASSPMGLAGGYTF.

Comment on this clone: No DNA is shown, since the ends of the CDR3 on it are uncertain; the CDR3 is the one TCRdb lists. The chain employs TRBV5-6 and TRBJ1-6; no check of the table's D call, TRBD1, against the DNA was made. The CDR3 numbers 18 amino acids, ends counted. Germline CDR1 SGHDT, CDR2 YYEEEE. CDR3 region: CASSFGPGGQIYNSPLHF.

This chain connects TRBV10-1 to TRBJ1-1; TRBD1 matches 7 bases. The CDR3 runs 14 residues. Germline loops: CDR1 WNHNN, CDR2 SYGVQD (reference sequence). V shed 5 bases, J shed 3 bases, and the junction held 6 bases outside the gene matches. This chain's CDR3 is CASSNRGIHTEAFF. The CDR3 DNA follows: TGCGCCAGCAGTAACAGGGGCATACACACTGAAGCTTTCTTT.

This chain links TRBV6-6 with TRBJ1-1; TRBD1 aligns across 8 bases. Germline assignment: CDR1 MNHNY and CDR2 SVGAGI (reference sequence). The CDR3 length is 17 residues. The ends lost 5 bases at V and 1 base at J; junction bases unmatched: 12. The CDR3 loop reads CASSRHKTGGRNTEAFF. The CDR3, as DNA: TGTGCCAGCAGTCGCCATAAAACAGGGGGGAGGAACACTGAAGCTTTCTTT.

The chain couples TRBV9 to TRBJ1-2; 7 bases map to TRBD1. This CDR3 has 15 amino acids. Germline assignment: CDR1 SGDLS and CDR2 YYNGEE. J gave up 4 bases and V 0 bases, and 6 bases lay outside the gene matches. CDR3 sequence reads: CASSVGDRDIYGYTF. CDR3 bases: TGTGCCAGCAGCGTAGGGGACAGAGACATCTATGGCTACACCTTC.

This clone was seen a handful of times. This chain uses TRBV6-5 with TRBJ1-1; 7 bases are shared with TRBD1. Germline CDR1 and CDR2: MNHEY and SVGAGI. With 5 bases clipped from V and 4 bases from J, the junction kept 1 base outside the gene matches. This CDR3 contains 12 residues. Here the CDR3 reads CASSPGGTEAFF. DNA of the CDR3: TGTGCCAGCAGTCCAGGGGGCACTGAAGCTTTCTTT.

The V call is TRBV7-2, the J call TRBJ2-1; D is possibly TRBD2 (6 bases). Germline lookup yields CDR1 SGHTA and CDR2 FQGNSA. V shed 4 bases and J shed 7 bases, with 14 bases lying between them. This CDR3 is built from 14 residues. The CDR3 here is CASSSVGTSNEQFF. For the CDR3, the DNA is TGTGCCAGCAGCTCTGTGGGGACTTCAAATGAGCAGTTCTTC.

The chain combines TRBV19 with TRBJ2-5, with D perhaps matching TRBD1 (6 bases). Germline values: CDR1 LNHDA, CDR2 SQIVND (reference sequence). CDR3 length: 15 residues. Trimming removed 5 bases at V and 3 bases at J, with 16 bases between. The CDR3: CASSLRQGMKETQYF. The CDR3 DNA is TGTGCCAGTAGTCTCAGGCAGGGGATGAAAGAGACCCAGTACTTC.

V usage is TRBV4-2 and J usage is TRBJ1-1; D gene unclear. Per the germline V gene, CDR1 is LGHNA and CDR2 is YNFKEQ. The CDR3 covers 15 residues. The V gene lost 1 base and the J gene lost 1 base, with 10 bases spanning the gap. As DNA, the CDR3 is TGTGCCAGCAGCCAAGTCCCCGAGGGGAACACTGAAGCTTTCTTT. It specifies CASSQVPEGNTEAFF.

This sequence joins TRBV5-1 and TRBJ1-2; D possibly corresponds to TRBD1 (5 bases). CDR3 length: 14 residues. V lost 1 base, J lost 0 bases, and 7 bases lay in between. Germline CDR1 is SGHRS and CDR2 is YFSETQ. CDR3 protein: CASSLSGSNYGYTF. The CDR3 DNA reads TGCGCCAGCAGCTTGTCAGGGTCTAACTATGGCTACACCTTC.

CDR3 in DNA: TGTGCCAGTGGACAGGGAATCGAAGCTTTCTTT. This translates into CASGQGIEAFF. The chain joins TRBV6-5 to TRBJ1-1, with 8 bases fitting TRBD1. Germline lookup yields CDR1 MNHEY and CDR2 SVGAGI. J lost 8 bases, V lost 9 bases, and 5 bases had no gene match. The CDR3 runs 11 residues.